The clone carrying this T cell receptor beta chain appeared once. This sample is drawn from a study of blood T cell repertoires in COVID-19. Background on the study: The analysed material was cDNA or gDNA that came from T cells, B-cell-depleted T cells, or PBMCs.

This CDR3 is 15 amino acids long. CDR1 SGHTA and CDR2 FQGTGA come from the germline V gene. With V trimmed by 5 bases and J by 4 bases, 4 bases remained unmatched. Authors' analysis steps: Nucleated cell number was recorded as an estimate derived from reference gene primer amplification. The method was immunoSEQ multiplex PCR; TCRdb's version includes in-frame clones alone and lacks a portion of them. V, J and clone size derive from that table, while D and trimming were established from the DNA sequence. Of more than 150,000 clones listed, 79% were seen once; the top ten hold around a sixth. Sequenced material: peripheral blood. This chain uses TRBV7-3 with TRBJ2-2; 10 bases match TRBD2. This receptor was taken from a man between 60 and 70 years old with active or convalescent COVID-19. The CDR3 protein is CASSPRLAGTGELFF. In DNA form, the CDR3 reads TGTGCCAGCAGCCCCCGACTAGCGGGCACCGGGGAGCTGTTTTTT.